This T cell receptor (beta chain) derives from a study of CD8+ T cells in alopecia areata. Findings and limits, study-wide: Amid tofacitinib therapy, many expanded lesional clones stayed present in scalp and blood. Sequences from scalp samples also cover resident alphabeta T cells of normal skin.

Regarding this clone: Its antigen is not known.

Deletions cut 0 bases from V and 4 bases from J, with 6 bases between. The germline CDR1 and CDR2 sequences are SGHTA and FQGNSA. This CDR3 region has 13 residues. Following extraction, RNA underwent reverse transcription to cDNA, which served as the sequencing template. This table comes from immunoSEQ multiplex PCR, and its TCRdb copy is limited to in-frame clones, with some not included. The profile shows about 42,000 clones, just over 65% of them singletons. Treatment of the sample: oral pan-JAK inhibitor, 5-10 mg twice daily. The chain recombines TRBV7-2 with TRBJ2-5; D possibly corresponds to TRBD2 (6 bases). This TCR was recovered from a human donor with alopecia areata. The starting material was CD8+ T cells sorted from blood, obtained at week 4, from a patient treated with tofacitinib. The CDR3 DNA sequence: TGTGCCAGCAGCTTAGCGCGGGGAGAGACCCAGTACTTC. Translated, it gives CASSLARGETQYF.